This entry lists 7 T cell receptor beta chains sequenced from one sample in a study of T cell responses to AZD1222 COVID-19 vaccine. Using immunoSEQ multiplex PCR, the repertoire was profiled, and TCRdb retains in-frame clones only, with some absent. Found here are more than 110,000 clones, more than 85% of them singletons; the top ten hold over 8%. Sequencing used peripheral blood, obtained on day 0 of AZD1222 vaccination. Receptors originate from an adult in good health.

The CDR3 protein is CASSRQTGMDIQYF. CDR3 in DNA: TGTGCCAGCAGCCGACAAACAGGGATGGACATTCAGTACTTC. This chain uses TRBV3-1 (or the pseudogene TRBV3-2) with TRBJ2-4; possible D gene TRBD1, 6 bases. Deletions cut 4 bases from V and 8 bases from J, with 15 bases between. Germline values: CDR1 LGHDT, CDR2 YNNKEL (reference sequence). CDR3 length: 14 amino acids.

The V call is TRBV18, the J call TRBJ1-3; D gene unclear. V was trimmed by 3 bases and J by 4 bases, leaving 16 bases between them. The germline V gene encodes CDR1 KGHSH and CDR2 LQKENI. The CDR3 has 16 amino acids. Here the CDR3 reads CASSPSSQGVGNTIYF. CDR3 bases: TGTGCCAGCTCACCCTCCTCTCAAGGAGTGGGAAACACCATATATTTT.

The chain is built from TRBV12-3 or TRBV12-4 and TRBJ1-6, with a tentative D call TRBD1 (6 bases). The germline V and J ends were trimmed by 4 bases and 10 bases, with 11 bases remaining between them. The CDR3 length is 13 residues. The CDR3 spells CASSYGGGSPLHF. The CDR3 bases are TGTGCCAGCAGTTACGGAGGGGGATCACCCCTCCACTTT.

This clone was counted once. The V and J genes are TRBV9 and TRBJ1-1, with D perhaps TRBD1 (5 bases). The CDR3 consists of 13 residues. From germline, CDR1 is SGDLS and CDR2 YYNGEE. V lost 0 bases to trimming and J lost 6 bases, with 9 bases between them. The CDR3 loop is CASSVEGASEAFF. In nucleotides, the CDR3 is TGTGCCAGCAGCGTAGAAGGGGCGTCTGAAGCTTTCTTT.

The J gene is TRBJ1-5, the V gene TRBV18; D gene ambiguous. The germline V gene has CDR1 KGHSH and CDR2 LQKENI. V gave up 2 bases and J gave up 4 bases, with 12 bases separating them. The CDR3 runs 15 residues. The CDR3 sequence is CASSPSQVRNQPQHF. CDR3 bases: TGTGCCAGCTCACCAAGTCAGGTCCGAAATCAGCCCCAGCATTTT.

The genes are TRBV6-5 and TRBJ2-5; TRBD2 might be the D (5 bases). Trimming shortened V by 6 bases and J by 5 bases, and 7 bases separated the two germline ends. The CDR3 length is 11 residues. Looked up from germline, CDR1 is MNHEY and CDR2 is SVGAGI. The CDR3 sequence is CASRRVETQYF. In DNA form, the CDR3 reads TGTGCCAGCAGGAGGGTGGAGACCCAGTACTTC.

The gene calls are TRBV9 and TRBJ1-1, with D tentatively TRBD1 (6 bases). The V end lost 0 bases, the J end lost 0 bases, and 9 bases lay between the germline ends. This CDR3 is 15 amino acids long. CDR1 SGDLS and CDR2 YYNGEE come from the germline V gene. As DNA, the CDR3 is TGTGCCAGCAGCGTAGCAGGGGCTGTGAACACTGAAGCTTTCTTT. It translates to CASSVAGAVNTEAFF.